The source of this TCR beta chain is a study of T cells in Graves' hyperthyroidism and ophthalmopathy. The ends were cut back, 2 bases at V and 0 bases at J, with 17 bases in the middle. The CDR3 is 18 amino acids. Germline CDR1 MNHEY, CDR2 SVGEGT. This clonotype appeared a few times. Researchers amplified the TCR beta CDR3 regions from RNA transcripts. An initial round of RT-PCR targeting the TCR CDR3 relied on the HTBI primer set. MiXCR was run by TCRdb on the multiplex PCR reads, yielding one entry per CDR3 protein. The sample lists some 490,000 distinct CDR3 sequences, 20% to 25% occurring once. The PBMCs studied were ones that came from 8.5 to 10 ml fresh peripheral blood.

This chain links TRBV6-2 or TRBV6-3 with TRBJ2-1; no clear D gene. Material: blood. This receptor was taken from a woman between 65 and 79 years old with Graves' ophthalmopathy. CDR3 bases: TGTGCCAGCAGTTACACCCCCGGAGTCAGTGGCTCCTACAATGAGCAGTTCTTC. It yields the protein CASSYTPGVSGSYNEQFF.